One sample yielded the 5 T cell receptor beta chains listed below, sequenced in a study of blood T cells in healthy people across ages. For the second PCR, which ran for about 6 to 11 cycles, a sample-barcoded 5' primer and a J-beta primer mix were used. MiXCR, run by TCRdb on the 5' RACE reads, gives a single entry per CDR3 protein. Of 870,000 or so distinct CDR3 sequences listed, around 26% are singletons. What was sequenced was blood. These receptor sequences come from a woman older than 75 in good health.

The chain employs TRBV2 and TRBJ2-2, with 11 bases matching TRBD2. This CDR3 has 16 residues. The junction had 8 bases not matched to a gene; V was cut back by 6 bases and J by 5 bases. CDR1 is SNHLY, CDR2 FYNNEI, per germline. Here the CDR3 reads CASRRLSSGGTGELFF. CDR3 nucleotides: TGTGCCAGCAGGCGACTTTCTAGCGGGGGGACCGGGGAGCTGTTTTTT.

This clonotype was found a few times. J is TRBJ2-7 and V is TRBV28; 7 bases agree with TRBD1. This CDR3 region has 14 residues. CDR1 is MDHEN and CDR2 is SYDVKM in the germline V gene. Trimming took 7 bases from V and 3 from J; bases not matched to a gene: 9. The CDR3 reads CASIAGTAVYEQYF. The DNA for the CDR3 is TGTGCCAGCATCGCCGGGACAGCGGTCTACGAGCAGTACTTC. The variable domain in full, with the rest retrieved from reference TRBV28 and TRBJ2-7, is DVKVTQSSRYLVKRTGEKVFLECVQDMDHENMFWYRQDPGLGLRLIYFSYDVKMKEKGDIPEGYSVSREKKERFSLILESASTNQTSMYLCASIAGTAVYEQYFGPGTRLTVT.

This clonotype came up many times. The rearrangement uses TRBV2 and TRBJ2-4; 7 positions match TRBD1. CDR1 and CDR2 from the germline V gene are SNHLY and FYNNEI. This CDR3 has 16 residues. V was clipped by 8 bases and J by 5 bases; unmatched bases: 15. The CDR3 DNA sequence: TGTGCCAGCGGATTACAGGGGAGTCTTGGCCAAAACATTCAGTACTTC. As protein: CASGLQGSLGQNIQYF.

This clonotype was picked up many times. CDR3 nucleotide sequence: TGTGCCAGCAGTTTAGCACAGGGTTTAGCCTATGGCTACACCTTC. Its translation: CASSLAQGLAYGYTF. The chain uses TRBV12-3 or TRBV12-4 and TRBJ1-2; D is possibly TRBD1 (6 bases). The CDR3 covers 15 residues. Trimming cost V 0 bases and J 4 bases, with 12 bases left between them.

This clonotype showed up many times. The gene calls are TRBV20-1 and TRBJ2-1, with TRBD1 identical over 8 bases. This CDR3 has 13 residues. Germline values: CDR1 DFQATT, CDR2 SNEGSKA (reference sequence). The V gene end was trimmed by 6 bases and the J gene end by 6 bases; junction bases not matched to a gene: 7. This chain's CDR3 is CSALTGAGNEQFF. The DNA of the CDR3 is TGCAGTGCATTGACAGGGGCCGGCAATGAGCAGTTCTTC.